This T cell receptor (beta chain) originates from a study of shared clonotypes between healthy human individuals. Study-level points and caveats: A limitation of the genetic and exposure-history diversity represented arose from few donors.

Germline loops: CDR1 MDHEN, CDR2 SYDVKM. V lost 1 base to trimming and J lost 3 bases, with 3 bases between them. The CDR3 has 12 amino acids. Participating donors were healthy, HIV-negative adults free of recent acute infections or vaccinations. Profiling relied on immunoSEQ multiplex PCR, and the TCRdb table lists in-frame clones only, not all of them. Of nearly 500,000 clones listed, around 80% were seen once; the top ten hold 10% to 15%. About this clone: What it binds is not known. In the same sample, other DNA sequences code for this CDR3.

The sequenced sample was PBMCs. The genes are TRBV28 and TRBJ1-2; no clear D. This clonotype originated in a woman aged 35 to 49 in good health. Some clones in this sample may be carry-over from other donors' samples. CDR3 region: CASSLYDYGYTF. The DNA of the CDR3 is TGTGCCAGCAGTTTATACGACTATGGCTACACCTTC.